The 20 T cell receptor beta chains reported below all come from one sample, sequenced in a study of blood T cell repertoires in COVID-19. Profiling relied on immunoSEQ multiplex PCR, and the TCRdb table lists in-frame clones only, not all of them. The profile shows roughly 140,000 clones, around 81% of them singletons. Sequencing used peripheral blood. All receptors come from a human donor with acute or convalescent COVID-19. The donor label of this sample is uncertain.

DNA for the CDR3: TGTGCCAGCAGCTTAGACTGGGGGCCCAACAATCAGCCCCAGCATTTT. The encoded protein is CASSLDWGPNNQPQHF. V usage is TRBV7-6 and J usage is TRBJ1-5; tentatively, D is TRBD1 (6 bases). The CDR3 covers 16 residues. Germline V gene lookup returns CDR1 SGHVS and CDR2 FNYEAQ. The V end lost 1 base, the J end lost 3 bases, and 13 bases lay between the germline ends.

This clone was seen a few times. The chain joins TRBV2 to TRBJ1-6; D is perhaps TRBD1 (5 bases). V was clipped by 8 bases and J by 12 bases, with 29 bases between them. The germline gives CDR1 SNHLY, CDR2 FYNNEI. The CDR3 is made up of 17 amino acids. CDR3 nucleotides: TGTGCCAGCCATAAAGGAAGACGTCAGGGCCTAAGTGGACCCCTCCACTTT. Translated, it gives CASHKGRRQGLSGPLHF.

This clone showed up just once. The chain carries TRBV2 and TRBJ1-1; D is possibly TRBD1 (5 bases). Germline V CDR1 and CDR2: SNHLY, FYNNEI. The CDR3 is 13 amino acids. V lost 7 bases and J 1 base, leaving 10 bases between the germline ends. CDR3 sequence reads: CASKFQGNTEAFF. CDR3 in DNA: TGTGCCAGCAAATTCCAGGGGAACACTGAAGCTTTCTTT.

This rearrangement joins TRBV27 to TRBJ1-2; D might be TRBD1 (5 bases). The CDR3 is 13 amino acids. V lost 4 bases, J lost 8 bases, and 14 bases lay in between. The germline CDR1 and CDR2 sequences are MNHEY and SMNVEV (reference sequence). The chain's CDR3 is CASSSAPGWGYTF. The DNA for the CDR3 is TGTGCCAGCAGTTCCGCGCCAGGGTGGGGCTACACCTTC.

V usage is TRBV11-2 and J usage is TRBJ2-7; 8 bases align to TRBD1. The CDR3 extends over 16 amino acids. The V gene's germline CDR1 is SGHAT and CDR2 FQNNGV. Trimming removed 5 bases from V and 2 bases from J; junction bases left unmatched: 11. The CDR3 spells CASSPEGRGPTYEQYF. CDR3 bases: TGTGCCAGCAGCCCCGAGGGCAGGGGGCCGACCTACGAGCAGTACTTC.

On this clone itself: The junction departs from germline at one end; a sequencing error may be responsible. The rearrangement uses TRBV2 and TRBJ2-1, with TRBD2 identical over 15 bases. This CDR3 spans 14 amino acids. Per germline, CDR1 SNHLY and CDR2 FYNNEI. The CDR3 spells CASSPRTSGGAMLF. The CDR3 DNA reads TGTGCCAGCAGTCCGAGGACTAGCGGGGGGGCAATGCTCTTC.

The chain couples TRBV11-2 to TRBJ2-4, with 9 bases identical to TRBD1. V dropped 6 bases and J dropped 3; count of bases not matched to a gene: 9. The length of the CDR3 is 16 residues. Per germline, CDR1 SGHAT and CDR2 FQNNGV. CDR3: CASSYPRGQGKNIQYF. CDR3 nucleotides: TGTGCCAGCAGTTACCCCAGGGGACAGGGCAAAAACATTCAGTACTTC.

The V and J genes are TRBV11-1 and TRBJ1-2; TRBD1 aligns across 7 bases. In germline, CDR1 is SGHAT, CDR2 FQDESV (reference sequence). The CDR3 is 11 residues long. With 4 bases clipped from V and 9 bases from J, the junction kept 2 bases outside the gene matches. As DNA, the CDR3 is TGTGCCAGCAGCTCAGGGGGGAGCTACACCTTC. Its translation: CASSSGGSYTF. The full variable domain, in which reference TRBV11-1 and TRBJ1-2 provide the parts outside the CDR3, is EAEVAQSPRYKITEKSQAVAFWCDPISGHATLYWYRQILGQGPELLVQFQDESVVDDSQLPKDRFSAERLKGVDSTLKIQPAELGDSAMYLCASSSGGSYTFGSGTRLTVV.

V usage is TRBV7-9 and J usage is TRBJ1-1, with D perhaps TRBD1 (6 bases). V was clipped by 1 base and J by 7 bases, with 13 bases between them. The CDR3 has 14 residues. Germline V gene sequence: CDR1 SEHNR, CDR2 FQNEAQ (reference sequence). The CDR3 nucleotides read TGTGCCAGCAGCTTAGTAGGCAGGGGCGGTGAAGCTTTCTTT. Protein product: CASSLVGRGGEAFF.

This chain joins TRBV7-6 and TRBJ1-1; 12 nucleotides align to TRBD1. The germline V gene encodes CDR1 SGHVS and CDR2 FNYEAQ. The CDR3 has 16 residues. The V and J ends lost 2 bases and 6 bases, in that order; junction bases with no gene match: 7. The CDR3: CASSLSGTGGVAEAFF. CDR3 nucleotide sequence: TGTGCCAGCAGCTTAAGTGGGACAGGGGGCGTCGCTGAAGCTTTCTTT.

The chain carries TRBV11-2 and TRBJ2-1; D perhaps matches TRBD1 (5 bases). The V and J ends lost 1 base and 6 bases respectively, with 10 bases between them. The CDR3 totals 14 residues. Germline V gives CDR1 SGHAT, CDR2 FQNNGV. The DNA of the CDR3 is TGTGCCAGCAGCTTAGTTGGGGCAGTCAATGAGCAGTTCTTC. Translated: CASSLVGAVNEQFF.

The chain combines TRBV6-6 with TRBJ1-2; 9 nucleotides align to TRBD1. The V gene end was trimmed by 3 bases and the J gene end by 2 bases; junction bases not matched to a gene: 4. The germline gives CDR1 MNHNY, CDR2 SVGAGI (reference sequence). CDR3 size: 15 residues. The CDR3 DNA sequence: TGTGCCAGCAGTTATACCGGGACAGGGAACTATGGCTACACCTTC. This codes for CASSYTGTGNYGYTF.

The chain carries TRBV2 and TRBJ2-7; weak D call: TRBD2 (6 bases). The CDR3 consists of 9 residues. Germline values: CDR1 SNHLY, CDR2 FYNNEI. Between the trimmed V and J ends, which lost 8 bases and 7 bases, there was a span of 6 bases. The chain's CDR3 is CASGGEQYV. Here the CDR3 DNA reads TGTGCCAGCGGGGGGGAGCAGTACGTC.

V and J are TRBV4-2 and TRBJ2-2, with 10 bases matching TRBD2. The junction had 3 bases not matched to a gene; V was cut back by 4 bases and J by 1 base. CDR3 length: 16 residues. The germline gives CDR1 LGHNA, CDR2 YNFKEQ. The CDR3 nucleotides read TGTGCCAGCAGCCCGCTAGCGGGGGAGAACACCGGGGAGCTGTTTTTT. It specifies CASSPLAGENTGELFF.

J is TRBJ2-7 and V is TRBV19, with 7 nucleotides matching TRBD2. Trimming removed 10 bases from V and 7 bases from J; junction bases left unmatched: 10. Germline loops: CDR1 LNHDA, CDR2 SQIVND (reference sequence). The CDR3 totals 12 residues. CDR3 in amino acids: CATPGGNGEQYV. The CDR3, as DNA: TGTGCCACCCCCGGGGGGAATGGTGAGCAGTACGTC.

A few counts support this clone. In DNA form, the CDR3 reads TGTGCCAGCAGCCAAGGGGAGACAGGACTAGCGGGGGTGTTGAGCTCCTACAATGAGCAGTTCTTC. This translates into CASSQGETGLAGVLSSYNEQFF. The J gene is TRBJ2-1, the V gene TRBV14; 13 bases are shared with TRBD2. CDR1 is SGHDN and CDR2 is FVKESK in the germline V gene. The ends lost 1 base at V and 0 bases at J; junction bases unmatched: 15. This CDR3 has 22 residues.

This chain links TRBV30 with TRBJ1-2; maybe TRBD1 (6 bases). The CDR3 is 14 amino acids. The germline V and J ends were trimmed by 1 base and 2 bases, with 11 bases remaining between them. Germline V gene sequence: CDR1 GTSNPN, CDR2 SVGIG (reference sequence). Written as DNA, the CDR3 is TGTGCCTGGAGTGGGGACACGAACAACTATGGCTACACCTTC. Amino acid sequence: CAWSGDTNNYGYTF.

The chain uses TRBV27 and TRBJ2-1; 14 bases are a match to TRBD2. Germline trimming cut 8 bases from V and 8 bases from J; bases unmatched to any gene: 5. The CDR3 extends over 14 amino acids. Germline CDR1 and CDR2: MNHEY and SMNVEV (reference sequence). CDR3 in amino acids: CASRGLAGGYEQFF. Here the CDR3 DNA reads TGTGCCAGCCGCGGACTAGCGGGGGGCTATGAGCAGTTCTTC.

The CDR3 reads CASSQDATGMRTEAFF. In DNA, the CDR3 is TGTGCCAGCAGCCAAGATGCGACAGGGATGAGAACTGAAGCTTTCTTT. The rearrangement links TRBV14 to TRBJ1-1; 7 nucleotides line up with TRBD1. The CDR3 totals 16 residues. Germline CDR1 reads SGHDN; CDR2 reads FVKESK. The V gene end was trimmed by 0 bases and the J gene end by 5 bases; junction bases not matched to a gene: 9.

This clone was found a few times. This chain uses TRBV2 with TRBJ1-2, with D possibly matching TRBD1 (6 bases). The CDR3 runs to 12 residues. CDR1 and CDR2 (germline): SNHLY, FYNNEI. The germline V and J ends were trimmed by 6 bases and 4 bases, with 9 bases remaining between them. The CDR3 region has the DNA TGTGCCAGCAGGGACAGTCTCTATGGCTACACCTTC. This codes for CASRDSLYGYTF.